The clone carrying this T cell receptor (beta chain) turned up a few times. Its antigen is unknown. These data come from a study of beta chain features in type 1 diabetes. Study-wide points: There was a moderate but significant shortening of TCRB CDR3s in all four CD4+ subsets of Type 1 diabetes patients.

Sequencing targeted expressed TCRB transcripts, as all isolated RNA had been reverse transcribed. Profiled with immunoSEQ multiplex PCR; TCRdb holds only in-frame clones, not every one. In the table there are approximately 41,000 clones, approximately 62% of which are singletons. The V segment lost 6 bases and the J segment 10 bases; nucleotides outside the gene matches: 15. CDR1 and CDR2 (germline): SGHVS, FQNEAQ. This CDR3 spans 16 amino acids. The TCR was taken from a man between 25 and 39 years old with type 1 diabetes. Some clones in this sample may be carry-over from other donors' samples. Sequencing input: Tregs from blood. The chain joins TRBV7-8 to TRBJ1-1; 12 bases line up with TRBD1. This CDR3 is CASRETGTGGVSRAFF. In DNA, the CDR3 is TGTGCCAGCAGAGAAACCGGGACAGGGGGCGTGAGTCGAGCTTTCTTT.